Below are 8 T cell receptor beta chains sequenced from a single sample in a study of shared clonotypes between healthy human individuals. Sequencing was performed with immunoSEQ multiplex PCR; in TCRdb, only in-frame clones are kept and a portion is missing. The data hold fewer than 700,000 clones, with roughly four fifths observed a single time. Sequenced sample: PBMCs. The receptors were gathered from a middle-aged woman in good health. Some clones in this sample may be carry-over from other donors' samples.

On this clone itself: Other DNA sequences of this sample code for an identical CDR3. This chain connects TRBV30 to TRBJ1-5, with 11 bases identical to TRBD1. Losses at the gene ends were 2 bases for V and 7 bases for J; bases not matched to a gene: 4. The CDR3 runs to 14 residues. CDR1 is GTSNPN, CDR2 SVGIG, per germline (reference sequence). The CDR3 bases are TGTGCCTGGAGTCGGGACAGGGGGGACCAGCCCCAGCATTTT. Amino acids: CAWSRDRGDQPQHF.

The J gene is TRBJ1-1, the V gene TRBV2, with TRBD1 matching over 8 bases. The CDR3 length is 14 residues. Germline V gene data show CDR1 as SNHLY and CDR2 as FYNNEI. V dropped 6 bases and J dropped 3; count of bases not matched to a gene: 6. The CDR3 spells CASSGQGAYTEAFF. The CDR3 DNA reads as TGTGCCAGCAGCGGACAGGGCGCTTACACTGAAGCTTTCTTT. The full variable domain, in which reference TRBV2 and TRBJ1-1 provide the parts outside the CDR3, is EPEVTQTPSHQVTQMGQEVILRCVPISNHLYFYWYRQILGQKVEFLVSFYNNEISEKSEIFDDQFSVERPDGSNFTLKIRSTKLEDSAMYFCASSGQGAYTEAFFGQGTRLTVV.

V and J are TRBV5-1 and TRBJ2-7; 11 bases map to TRBD2. Germline V gene sequence: CDR1 SGHRS, CDR2 YFSETQ. J lost 4 bases, V lost 0 bases, and 0 bases had no gene match. This CDR3 has 14 amino acids. The CDR3 bases are TGCGCCAGCAGCTTGGCTAGCGGGAGGTACGAGCAGTACTTC. As protein: CASSLASGRYEQYF.

The genes are TRBV7-3 and TRBJ2-1, with D possibly TRBD2 on 5 matching bases. Germline loops: CDR1 SGHTA, CDR2 FQGTGA. V was trimmed by 5 bases and J by 0 bases, leaving 14 bases between them. The CDR3 sequence is 16 residues long. Here the CDR3 reads CASSETGLRSYNEQFF. In DNA, the CDR3 is TGTGCCAGCAGCGAGACCGGACTTCGCTCCTACAATGAGCAGTTCTTC. Full variable domain (remainder filled in from reference TRBV7-3 and TRBJ2-1): GAGVSQTPSNKVTEKGKYVELRCDPISGHTALYWYRQSLGQGPEFLIYFQGTGAADDSGLPNDRFFAVRPEGSVSTLKIQRTERGDSAVYLCASSETGLRSYNEQFFGPGTRLTVL.

V and J are TRBV6-1 and TRBJ2-2, with D possibly being TRBD1 (5 bases). Germline V gene lookup returns CDR1 MNHNS and CDR2 SASEGT. The CDR3 runs to 14 residues. The V gene lost 1 base and the J gene lost 5 bases, with 8 bases spanning the gap. The CDR3 DNA sequence: TGTGCCAGCAGTGAAGGCAGGGCGACCGGGGAGCTGTTTTTT. It yields the protein CASSEGRATGELFF.

V usage is TRBV27 and J usage is TRBJ2-7; no clear D. Germline CDR1 MNHEY, CDR2 SMNVEV (reference sequence). With 3 bases removed from V and 10 bases from J, the gap between germline ends came to 19 bases. The CDR3 is 14 residues long. In nucleotides, the CDR3 is TGTGCCAGCAGTTTTAGGGCTACCTCGGAGATCCAGTACTTC. It is translated as CASSFRATSEIQYF.

The chain couples TRBV25-1 to TRBJ2-7; possibly TRBD2 for D (7 bases). Germline-derived CDR1 and CDR2 are MGHDK and SYGVNS. This CDR3 has 14 amino acids. V lost 4 bases and J lost 0, with 10 bases in between. The CDR3 DNA reads TGTGCCAGCAGTGTGGGAGGGGGCTCCTACGAGCAGTACTTC. Translated, it gives CASSVGGGSYEQYF.

The gene calls are TRBV6-1 and TRBJ2-7; TRBD1 matches at 10 bases. Germline V gene sequence: CDR1 MNHNS, CDR2 SASEGT. Unmatched junction bases numbered 7, after V lost 8 bases and J lost 3 bases. This CDR3 has 14 amino acids. CDR3 sequence reads: CASGGTGVRYEQYF. CDR3 in DNA: TGTGCCAGCGGCGGGACAGGGGTCCGCTACGAGCAGTACTTC.